This passage covers 3 T cell receptor beta chains from one sample sequenced in a study of OX40 agonist ivuxolimab in advanced cancers. TCRdb's table, derived via immunoSEQ multiplex PCR, lists solely in-frame clones and lacks some. Here the sample spans about 83,000 clones, more than 80% being singletons. The material was CD4+ or CD8+ T cells sorted from blood, obtained in a trial of the OX40 agonist ivuxolimab. The receptor source for this set is an adult with an advanced solid tumor such as melanoma, head and neck, liver or kidney cancer.

The V call is TRBV6-5, the J call TRBJ1-2, with D unresolved. V lost 6 bases to trimming and J lost 0 bases, with 5 bases between them. The CDR3 runs to 12 residues. The V gene's germline CDR1 is MNHEY and CDR2 SVGAGI. As DNA, the CDR3 is TGTGCCAGCAGAAACTCTAACTATGGCTACACCTTC. This codes for CASRNSNYGYTF.

The V call is TRBV20-1, the J call TRBJ2-3; no reliable D call. The ends were cut back, 4 bases at V and 2 bases at J, with 4 bases in the middle. Germline-derived CDR1 and CDR2 are DFQATT and SNEGSKA (reference sequence). The CDR3 has 11 amino acids. CDR3 DNA sequence: TGCAGTGCTACCTCCACAGATACGCAGTATTTT. This codes for CSATSTDTQYF.

The chain combines TRBV6-5 with TRBJ2-5; D is uncertain. Trimming cost V 5 bases and J 5 bases, with 18 bases left between them. This CDR3 comprises 15 residues. Looked up from germline, CDR1 is MNHEY and CDR2 is SVGAGI. CDR3 coding DNA: TGTGCCAGCAGTCGACTTCCACCCGAGTTGGAGACCCAGTACTTC. This sequence encodes CASSRLPPELETQYF.